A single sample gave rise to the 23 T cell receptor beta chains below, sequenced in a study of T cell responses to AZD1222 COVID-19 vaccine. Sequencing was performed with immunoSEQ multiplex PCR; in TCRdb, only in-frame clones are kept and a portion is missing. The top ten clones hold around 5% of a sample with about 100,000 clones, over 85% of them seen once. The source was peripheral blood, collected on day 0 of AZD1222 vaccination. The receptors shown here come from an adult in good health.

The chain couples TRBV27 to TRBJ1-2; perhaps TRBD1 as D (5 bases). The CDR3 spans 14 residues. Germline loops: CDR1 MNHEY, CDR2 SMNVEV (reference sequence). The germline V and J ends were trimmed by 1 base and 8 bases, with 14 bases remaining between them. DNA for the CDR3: TGTGCCAGCAGTTTATTGGTGAAGGGGAGAGGCTACACCTTC. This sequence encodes CASSLLVKGRGYTF.

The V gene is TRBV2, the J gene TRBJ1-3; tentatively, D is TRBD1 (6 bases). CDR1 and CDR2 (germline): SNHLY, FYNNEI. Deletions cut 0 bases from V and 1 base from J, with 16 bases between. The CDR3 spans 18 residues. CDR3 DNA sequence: TGTGCCAGCAGTGAAGCTGGCAGGGGAAGCCTGTCTGGAAACACCATATATTTT. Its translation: CASSEAGRGSLSGNTIYF.

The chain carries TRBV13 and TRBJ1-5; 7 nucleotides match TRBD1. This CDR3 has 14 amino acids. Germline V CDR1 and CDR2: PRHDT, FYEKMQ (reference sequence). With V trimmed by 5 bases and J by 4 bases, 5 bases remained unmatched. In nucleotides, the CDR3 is TGTGCCAGCAGCAGGGGGACAGAGAATCAGCCCCAGCATTTT. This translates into CASSRGTENQPQHF. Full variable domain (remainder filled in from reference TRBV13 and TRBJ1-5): AAGVIQSPRHLIKEKRETATLKCYPIPRHDTVYWYQQGPGQDPQFLISFYEKMQSDKGSIPDRFSAQQFSDYHSELNMSSLELGDSALYFCASSRGTENQPQHFGDGTRLSIL.

CDR3 loop: CASSSRQETQYF. DNA of the CDR3: TGTGCCAGCAGCTCGCGCCAAGAGACCCAGTACTTC. V and J are TRBV5-4 and TRBJ2-5, with D unclear. Germline V gene lookup returns CDR1 SGHNT and CDR2 YYREEE (reference sequence). The CDR3 is made up of 12 amino acids. Deletions cut 3 bases from V and 1 base from J, with 4 bases between.

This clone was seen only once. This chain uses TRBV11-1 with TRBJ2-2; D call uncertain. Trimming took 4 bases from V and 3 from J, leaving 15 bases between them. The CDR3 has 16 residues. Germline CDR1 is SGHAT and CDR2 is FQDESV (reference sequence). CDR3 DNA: TGTGCCAGCAGCTCTACCCCCTTGGGCGACACCGGGGAGCTGTTTTTT. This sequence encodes CASSSTPLGDTGELFF.

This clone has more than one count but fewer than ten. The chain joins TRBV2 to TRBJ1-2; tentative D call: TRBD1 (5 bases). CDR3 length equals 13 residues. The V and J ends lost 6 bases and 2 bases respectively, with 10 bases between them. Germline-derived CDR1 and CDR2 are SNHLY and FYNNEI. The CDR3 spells CASRQGMNYGYTF. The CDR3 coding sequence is TGTGCCAGCAGGCAGGGAATGAACTATGGCTACACCTTC.

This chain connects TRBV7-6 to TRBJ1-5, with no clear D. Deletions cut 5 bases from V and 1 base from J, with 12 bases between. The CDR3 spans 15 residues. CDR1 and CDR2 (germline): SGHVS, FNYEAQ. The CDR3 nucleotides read TGTGCCAGCAGCAAAACAGAGGGAAGCAATCAGCCCCAGCATTTT. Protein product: CASSKTEGSNQPQHF.

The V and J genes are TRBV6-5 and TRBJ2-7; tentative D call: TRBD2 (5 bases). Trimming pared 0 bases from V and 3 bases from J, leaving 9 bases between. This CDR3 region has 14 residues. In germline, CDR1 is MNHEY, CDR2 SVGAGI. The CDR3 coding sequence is TGTGCCAGCAGTTACTCGAGAGGGTACTACGAGCAGTACTTC. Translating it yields CASSYSRGYYEQYF.

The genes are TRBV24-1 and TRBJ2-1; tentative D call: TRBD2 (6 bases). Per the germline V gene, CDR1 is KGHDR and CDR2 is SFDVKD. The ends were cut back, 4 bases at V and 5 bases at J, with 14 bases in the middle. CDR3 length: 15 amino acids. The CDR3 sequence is CATSETSGHDNEQFF. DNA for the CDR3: TGTGCCACCAGTGAAACGAGCGGGCACGACAATGAGCAGTTCTTC.

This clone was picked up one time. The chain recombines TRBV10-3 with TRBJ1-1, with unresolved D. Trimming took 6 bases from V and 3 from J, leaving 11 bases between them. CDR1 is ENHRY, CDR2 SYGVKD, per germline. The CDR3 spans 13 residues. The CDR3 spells CAISEDWDTEAFF. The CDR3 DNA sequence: TGTGCCATCAGCGAAGACTGGGACACTGAAGCTTTCTTT.

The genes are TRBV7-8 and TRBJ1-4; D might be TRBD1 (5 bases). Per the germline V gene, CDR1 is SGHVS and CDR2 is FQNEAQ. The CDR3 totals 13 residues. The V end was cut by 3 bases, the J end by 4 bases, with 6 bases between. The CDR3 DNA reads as TGTGCCAGCAGCTTCAGGGTTAATGAAAAACTGTTTTTT. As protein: CASSFRVNEKLFF.

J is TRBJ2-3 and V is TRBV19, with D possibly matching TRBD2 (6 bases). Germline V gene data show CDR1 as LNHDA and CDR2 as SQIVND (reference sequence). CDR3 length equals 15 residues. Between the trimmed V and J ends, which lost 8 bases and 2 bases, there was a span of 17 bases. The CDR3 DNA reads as TGTGCCAGTCAGAACGGGAGAGGTATCACAGATACGCAGTATTTT. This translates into CASQNGRGITDTQYF.

The CDR3 protein is CASIGQRSGNTEAFF. DNA for the CDR3: TGTGCCAGCATCGGACAGCGGTCGGGGAACACTGAAGCTTTCTTT. The V call is TRBV6-5, the J call TRBJ1-1; maybe TRBD1 (6 bases). This CDR3 contains 15 residues. V shed 7 bases and J shed 1 base, with 16 bases lying between them. CDR1 MNHEY and CDR2 SVGAGI come from the germline V gene.

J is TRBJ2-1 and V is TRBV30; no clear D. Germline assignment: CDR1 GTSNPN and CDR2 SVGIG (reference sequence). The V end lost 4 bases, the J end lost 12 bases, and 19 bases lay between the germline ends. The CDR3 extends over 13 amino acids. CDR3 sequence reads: CAWISSPVGRQFF. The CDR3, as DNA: TGTGCCTGGATCAGTAGCCCAGTCGGTAGGCAGTTCTTC.

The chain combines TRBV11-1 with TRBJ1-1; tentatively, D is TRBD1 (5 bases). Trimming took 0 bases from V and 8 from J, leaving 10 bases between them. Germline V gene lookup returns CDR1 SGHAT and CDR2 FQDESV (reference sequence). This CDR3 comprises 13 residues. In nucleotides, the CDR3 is TGTGCCAGCAGCTTAGCCTTGGCAGGGGAAGCTTTCTTT. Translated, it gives CASSLALAGEAFF. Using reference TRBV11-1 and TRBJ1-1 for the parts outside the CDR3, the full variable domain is EAEVAQSPRYKITEKSQAVAFWCDPISGHATLYWYRQILGQGPELLVQFQDESVVDDSQLPKDRFSAERLKGVDSTLKIQPAELGDSAMYLCASSLALAGEAFFGQGTRLTVV.

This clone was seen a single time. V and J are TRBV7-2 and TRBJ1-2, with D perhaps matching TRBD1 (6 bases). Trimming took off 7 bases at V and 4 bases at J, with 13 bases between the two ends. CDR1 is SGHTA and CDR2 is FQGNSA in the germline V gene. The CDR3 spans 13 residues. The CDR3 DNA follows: TGTGCCAGCACCCGTAGGGGGGCCTATGGCTACACCTTC. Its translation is CASTRRGAYGYTF.

The CDR3 sequence is CASSPPGTSGRAREQFF. The CDR3 nucleotides are TGTGCCAGCAGCCCCCCCGGGACTAGCGGGAGGGCTCGGGAGCAGTTCTTC. V is TRBV7-9 and J is TRBJ2-1; 16 bases agree with TRBD2. The CDR3 loop spans 17 amino acids. Germline trimming cut 5 bases from V and 10 bases from J; bases unmatched to any gene: 11. Per germline, CDR1 SEHNR and CDR2 FQNEAQ (reference sequence).

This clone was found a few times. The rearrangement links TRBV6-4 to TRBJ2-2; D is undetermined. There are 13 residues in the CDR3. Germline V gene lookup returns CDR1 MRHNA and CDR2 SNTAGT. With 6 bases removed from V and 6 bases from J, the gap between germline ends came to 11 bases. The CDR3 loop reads CASRPLTSGELFF. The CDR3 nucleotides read TGTGCCAGCAGACCCCTAACTTCCGGGGAGCTGTTTTTT.

The CDR3 sequence: CASSIRLTGLLGETQYF. DNA of the CDR3: TGTGCCAGTAGTATCCGCCTGACAGGGCTACTAGGAGAGACCCAGTACTTC. The chain combines TRBV19 with TRBJ2-5; 7 bases fit TRBD1. This CDR3 has 17 residues. The V gene's germline CDR1 is LNHDA and CDR2 SQIVND (reference sequence). Germline trimming cut 3 bases from V and 4 bases from J; bases unmatched to any gene: 14.

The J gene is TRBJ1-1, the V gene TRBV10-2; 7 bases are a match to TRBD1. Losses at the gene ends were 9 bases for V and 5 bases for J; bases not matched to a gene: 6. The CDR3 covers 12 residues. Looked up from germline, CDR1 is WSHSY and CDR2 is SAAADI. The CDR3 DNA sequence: TGCGCCAGTACACAGGGGCGTACTGAAGCTTTCTTT. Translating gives CASTQGRTEAFF.

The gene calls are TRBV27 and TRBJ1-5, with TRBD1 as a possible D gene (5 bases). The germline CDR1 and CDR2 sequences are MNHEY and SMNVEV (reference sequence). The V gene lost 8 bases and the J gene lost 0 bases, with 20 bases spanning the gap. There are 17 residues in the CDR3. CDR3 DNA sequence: TGTGCCAGCCGTCGGACTCGGACACATTATAGCAATCAGCCCCAGCATTTT. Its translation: CASRRTRTHYSNQPQHF.

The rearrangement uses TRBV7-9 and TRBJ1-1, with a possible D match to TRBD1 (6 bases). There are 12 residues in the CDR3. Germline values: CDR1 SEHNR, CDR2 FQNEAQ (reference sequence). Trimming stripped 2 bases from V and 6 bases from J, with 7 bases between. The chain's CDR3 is CASSLTGPEAFF. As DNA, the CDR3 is TGTGCCAGCAGCTTAACAGGGCCTGAAGCTTTCTTT.

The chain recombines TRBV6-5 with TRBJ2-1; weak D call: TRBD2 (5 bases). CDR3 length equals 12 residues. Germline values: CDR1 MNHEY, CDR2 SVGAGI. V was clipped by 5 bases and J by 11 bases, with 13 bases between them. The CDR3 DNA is TGTGCCAGCAGTCTTTCCGGGGATAAGCAGTTCTTC. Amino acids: CASSLSGDKQFF.